The 17 T cell receptor beta chains given below trace back to one sample, sequenced in a study of response to subunit inactivated influenza vaccine. TCRdb redid the calling of the RT-PCR reads with MiXCR, one entry per CDR3 protein. The table lists about 180,000 distinct CDR3 sequences, nearly 9.5% of them singletons. This specimen consisted of non-naive T cells sorted from PBMCs, obtained on the day of vaccination. The receptors shown here come from a man aged 50-60 years who received an inactivated influenza vaccine.

This clonotype occurred many times. This chain links TRBV6-1 with TRBJ1-2, with unresolved D. The ends were cut back, 4 bases at V and 6 bases at J, with 12 bases in the middle. Germline values: CDR1 MNHNS, CDR2 SASEGT. The CDR3 sequence is 13 residues long. CDR3 residues: CASSGFRDDGYTF. CDR3 sequence (DNA): TGTGCCAGCAGTGGTTTTAGGGATGATGGCTACACCTTC.

This clonotype was observed many times. V is TRBV29-1 and J is TRBJ2-3, with no clear D. In germline, CDR1 is SQVTM, CDR2 ANQGSEA. This CDR3 contains 13 residues. Deletions cut 8 bases from V and 2 bases from J, with 14 bases between. The DNA of the CDR3 is TGCAGCCCGTTAAAGGCAGACACAGATACGCAGTATTTT. Its protein product is CSPLKADTDTQYF.

A few counts support this clonotype. The chain carries TRBV29-1 and TRBJ2-2; 10 bases match TRBD2. V lost 6 bases and J lost 2; bases outside the gene matches: 3. The CDR3 loop spans 14 amino acids. Germline assignment: CDR1 SQVTM and CDR2 ANQGSEA. As DNA, the CDR3 is TGCAGCGTCGGGACTAGCGCCAACACCGGGGAGCTGTTTTTT. Protein: CSVGTSANTGELFF.

This clonotype has a handful of counts. CDR3 DNA sequence: TGCAGTGCTAGTCAGGAGGGAAGGGGCACAGATACGCAGTATTTT. It is translated as CSASQEGRGTDTQYF. The chain joins TRBV20-1 to TRBJ2-3; a possible D gene is TRBD2 (6 bases). The CDR3 sequence is 15 residues long. The germline CDR1 and CDR2 sequences are DFQATT and SNEGSKA (reference sequence). Trimming pared 3 bases from V and 1 base from J, leaving 14 bases between.

J is TRBJ2-7 and V is TRBV3-1; 10 bases are a match to TRBD1. Per the germline V gene, CDR1 is LGHDT and CDR2 is YNNKEL (reference sequence). The junction had 1 base not matched to a gene; V was cut back by 1 base and J by 1 base. CDR3 length: 15 amino acids. The CDR3 sequence is CASSQGQGASYEQYF. The DNA of the CDR3 is TGTGCCAGCAGCCAAGGACAGGGGGCGTCCTACGAGCAGTACTTC.

This clonotype was counted ten times or more. The gene calls are TRBV3-1 and TRBJ2-1; D is uncertain. Germline V gives CDR1 LGHDT, CDR2 YNNKEL (reference sequence). This CDR3 comprises 15 residues. Trimming shortened V by 0 bases and J by 0 bases, and 6 bases separated the two germline ends. This chain's CDR3 is CASSQEVGSYNEQFF. The DNA for the CDR3 is TGTGCCAGCAGCCAAGAAGTGGGCTCCTACAATGAGCAGTTCTTC.

This clonotype was detected many times. V is TRBV6-2 or TRBV6-3 and J is TRBJ2-7, with unresolved D. Trimming removed 2 bases from V and 4 bases from J, with 6 bases in between. Germline V gene lookup returns CDR1 MNHEY and CDR2 SVGEGT. The CDR3 extends over 12 amino acids. CDR3 residues: CASSYVWYEQYF. The CDR3 DNA is TGTGCCAGCAGTTACGTATGGTACGAGCAGTACTTC.

V gene TRBV4-1 combines with J gene TRBJ1-3; D remains ambiguous. Germline V gene sequence: CDR1 MGHRA, CDR2 YSYEKL. The CDR3 is 13 residues long. The V end lost 2 bases, the J end lost 4 bases, and 6 bases lay between the germline ends. The CDR3 loop reads CASSQLQGNTIYF. The CDR3 coding sequence is TGCGCCAGCAGCCAACTACAGGGAAACACCATATATTTT.

This clonotype was recorded a few times. CDR3 sequence reads: CASSQIWQGLIIGQETQYF. As DNA, the CDR3 is TGCGCCAGCAGCCAAATCTGGCAGGGTTTAATAATAGGCCAAGAGACCCAGTACTTC. The chain uses TRBV4-3 and TRBJ2-5; D possibly corresponds to TRBD1 (5 bases). Germline values: CDR1 LGHNA, CDR2 YSLEER. Between the trimmed V and J ends, which lost 2 bases and 1 base, there was a span of 23 bases. CDR3 length: 19 residues.

This clonotype occurred a few times. The CDR3 bases are TGTGCCAGCAGATGGACAGCGAACACCGGGGAGCTGTTTTTT. It specifies CASRWTANTGELFF. The chain couples TRBV28 to TRBJ2-2, with D possibly being TRBD1 (6 bases). The germline V gene has CDR1 MDHEN and CDR2 SYDVKM. The V end lost 6 bases, the J end lost 0 bases, and 8 bases lay between the germline ends. This CDR3 has 14 residues. The full variable domain, its missing parts supplied by reference TRBV28 and TRBJ2-2, is DVKVTQSSRYLVKRTGEKVFLECVQDMDHENMFWYRQDPGLGLRLIYFSYDVKMKEKGDIPEGYSVSREKKERFSLILESASTNQTSMYLCASRWTANTGELFFGEGSRLTVL.

Only a few counts were recorded for this clonotype. The V gene is TRBV7-9, the J gene TRBJ1-2; tentatively, D is TRBD1 (6 bases). This CDR3 is built from 14 residues. CDR1 SEHNR and CDR2 FQNEAQ come from the germline V gene (reference sequence). V was cut by 1 base and J by 8 bases, with 14 bases left in between. CDR3 protein: CASSLDLRGGGYTF. The CDR3 bases are TGTGCCAGCAGCTTAGATCTGCGGGGGGGCGGCTACACCTTC.

The V gene is TRBV5-1, the J gene TRBJ2-1; a weak D match, TRBD2 (5 bases). Trimming stripped 0 bases from V and 4 bases from J, with 11 bases between. Germline assignment: CDR1 SGHRS and CDR2 YFSETQ. CDR3 length: 15 amino acids. The CDR3 nucleotides read TGCGCCAGCAGCTTGGAAACGAGGGCTTACAATGAGCAGTTCTTC. The encoded protein is CASSLETRAYNEQFF.

This rearrangement joins TRBV29-1 to TRBJ2-2, with 7 bases aligning to TRBD1. The CDR3 spans 15 residues. V dropped 1 base and J dropped 0; count of bases not matched to a gene: 2. The germline CDR1 and CDR2 sequences are SQVTM and ANQGSEA. CDR3 nucleotide sequence: TGCAGCGTTGAAGGGCAGGGGGCGAACACCGGGGAGCTGTTTTTT. This sequence encodes CSVEGQGANTGELFF.

The chain joins TRBV2 to TRBJ2-4, with 7 bases fitting TRBD2. The ends lost 2 bases at V and 0 bases at J; junction bases unmatched: 1. The CDR3 is made up of 15 amino acids. Germline CDR1 SNHLY, CDR2 FYNNEI. The CDR3 loop reads CASSEREVAKNIQYF. CDR3 coding DNA: TGTGCCAGCAGTGAACGGGAGGTAGCCAAAAACATTCAGTACTTC.

This clonotype was observed at least ten times. The V call is TRBV28, the J call TRBJ2-7, with TRBD1 matching 9 bases. The ends lost 4 bases at V and 7 bases at J; junction bases unmatched: 11. The V gene's germline CDR1 is MDHEN and CDR2 SYDVKM. There are 15 residues in the CDR3. The CDR3 nucleotides are TGTGCCAGCAGTTCCTTCACGGACAGGGGTAAGGAGCAGTACTTC. Translation gives CASSSFTDRGKEQYF.

This chain joins TRBV24-1 and TRBJ2-3; the D is unclear. The CDR3 consists of 15 residues. Germline V gene data show CDR1 as KGHDR and CDR2 as SFDVKD. V was clipped by 4 bases and J by 4 bases, with 14 bases between them. CDR3 bases: TGTGCCACCAGTGACCCCCTTTCCTTAGCAGATACGCAGTATTTT. It is translated as CATSDPLSLADTQYF.

Many counts were recorded for this clonotype. This chain joins TRBV5-5 and TRBJ2-5; maybe TRBD2 (5 bases). Germline-derived CDR1 and CDR2 are SGHKS and YYEKEE (reference sequence). There are 15 residues in the CDR3. The V end was cut by 4 bases, the J end by 4 bases, with 17 bases between. The CDR3 region has the DNA TGTGCCAGCAGCCCCCATCAGCGGACCGGAGAGACCCAGTACTTC. Protein sequence: CASSPHQRTGETQYF.